This T cell receptor beta chain came from a study of response to subunit inactivated influenza vaccine. Germline-derived CDR1 and CDR2 are MDHEN and SYDVKM. The CDR3 contains 15 residues. The V end was cut by 2 bases, the J end by 9 bases, with 19 bases between. In TCRdb, the RT-PCR reads were re-called with MiXCR into one record per CDR3 protein. The table shows hundreds of thousands of distinct CDR3 sequences, with 9.5% to 15% occurring only once. This clonotype was recorded at least ten times. Sequencing was performed on non-naive T cells sorted from PBMCs, taken around two weeks before vaccination. This TCR was sampled from a man aged 50 to 59 who received an inactivated influenza vaccine. This chain links TRBV28 with TRBJ2-5, with D perhaps matching TRBD1 (6 bases). CDR3 coding DNA: TGTGCCAGCAGTTTAAGCAGGGGCGTCTCCTGGGCCCAGTACTTC. Encoded protein: CASSLSRGVSWAQYF.